The rows below give T cell receptor beta chains drawn from one sample of a study of blood T cell repertoires in COVID-19. Assay: immunoSEQ multiplex PCR; the TCRdb copy retains only in-frame clones and omits some. Here the sample spans a few hundred thousand clones, about 82% being singletons. Sequenced input: peripheral blood. The source of these receptors is a woman aged 45-65 years with acute or convalescent COVID-19. CDR3s include the opening cysteine and the closing phenylalanine or tryptophan. The D gene is left open where the match is weak. Only some rows state a clone size, as once, few, many or a class for expanded clones.

>TRBD2|TRBJ2-2|NA|TRBV5-6
CASRSLGGGYTGELFF
TGTGCCAGCAGGAGCCTGGGGGGAGGGTACACCGGGGAGCTGTTTTTT
>NA|TRBJ1-2|few|TRBV7-9
CASSLVPGIDGYTF
TGTGCCAGCAGCTTAGTCCCCGGTATAGATGGCTACACCTTC
>NA|TRBJ2-5|NA|TRBV9
CASSTWGGRSGETQYF
TGTGCCAGCAGCACGTGGGGGGGGCGATCGGGAGAGACCCAGTACTTC
>TRBD2|TRBJ2-1|NA|TRBV15
CATSRTPGLAGGSGNEQFF
TGTGCCACCAGCAGAACTCCGGGACTAGCGGGAGGTTCTGGAAATGAGCAGTTCTTC
>NA|TRBJ2-1|once|TRBV2
CASCRVPSDTDEQFF
TGTGCCAGCTGCAGGGTACCGTCAGATACCGATGAGCAGTTCTTC
>NA|TRBJ1-1|NA|TRBV9
CASSLQGNTEAFF
TGTGCCAGCAGCCTACAGGGGAACACTGAAGCTTTCTTT
>NA|TRBJ2-7|NA|TRBV5-1
CASSWDTATYEQYF
TGCGCCAGCAGCTGGGACACCGCCACCTACGAGCAGTACTTC
>TRBD2|TRBJ2-2|NA|TRBV3-1/TRBV3-2
CASSQGTSTGELFF
TGTGCCAGCAGCCAAGGGACTAGCACCGGGGAGCTGTTTTTT
>TRBD2|TRBJ2-6|NA|TRBV5-4
CASSPPGGESSGANVLTF
TGTGCCAGCAGCCCGCCGGGGGGGGAAAGCTCTGGGGCCAACGTCCTGACTTTC
>NA|TRBJ1-4|once|TRBV10-3
CAIRNRGNEKLFF
TGTGCCATCAGGAACCGGGGTAATGAAAAACTGTTTTTT
>TRBD1|TRBJ1-2|NA|TRBV5-4
CASSSGQGPYYGYTF
TGTGCCAGCAGCTCTGGACAGGGGCCCTACTATGGCTACACCTTC
>TRBD2|TRBJ2-7|NA|TRBV9
CASSVSGTSAYEQYF
TGTGCCAGCAGCGTGTCCGGGACTAGTGCCTACGAGCAGTACTTC
>TRBD1|TRBJ1-2|NA|TRBV7-2
CASSLGQGNYGYTF
TGTGCCAGCAGCTTGGGACAGGGGAACTATGGCTACACCTTC
>NA|TRBJ2-1|NA|TRBV11-3
CASSQAVGGDNEQFF
TGTGCCAGCAGCCAAGCCGTTGGGGGCGACAATGAGCAGTTCTTC
>NA|TRBJ2-2|NA|TRBV4-3
CASSQDSRTANTGELFF
TGCGCCAGCAGCCAAGATAGTAGAACGGCGAACACCGGGGAGCTGTTTTTT
>TRBD1|TRBJ2-7|NA|TRBV5-1
CASSRAGTDYEQYF
TGCGCCAGCAGCAGAGCCGGGACAGACTACGAGCAGTACTTC
>TRBD2|TRBJ2-1|NA|TRBV5-1
CASSPATSGRAGEQFF
TGCGCCAGCAGCCCAGCGACTAGCGGGAGGGCGGGTGAGCAGTTCTTC